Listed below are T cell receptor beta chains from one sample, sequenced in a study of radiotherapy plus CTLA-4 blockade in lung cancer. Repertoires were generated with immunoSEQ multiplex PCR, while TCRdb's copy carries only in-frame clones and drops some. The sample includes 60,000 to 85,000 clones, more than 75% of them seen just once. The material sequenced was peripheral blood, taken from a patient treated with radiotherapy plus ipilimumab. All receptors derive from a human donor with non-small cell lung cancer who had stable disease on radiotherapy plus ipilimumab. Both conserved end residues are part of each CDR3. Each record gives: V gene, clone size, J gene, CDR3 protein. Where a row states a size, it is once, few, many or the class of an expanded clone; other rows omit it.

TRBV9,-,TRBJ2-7,CASSVGEASGLSSYEQYF
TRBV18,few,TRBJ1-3,CASSSQGSGNTIYF
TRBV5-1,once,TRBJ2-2,CASSLDRPGTGELFF
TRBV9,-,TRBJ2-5,CASSPDGNRETQYF
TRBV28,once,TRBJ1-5,CASSILGTGELSPQHF
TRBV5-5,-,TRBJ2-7,CASSYGVGAEGSYEQYF
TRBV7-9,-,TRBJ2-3,CASSPASSTDTQYF
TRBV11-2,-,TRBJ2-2,CASSQRGLNTGELFF
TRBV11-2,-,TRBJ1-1,CASSFPGQLAEAFF
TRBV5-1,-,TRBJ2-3,CASSLGDFTDTQYF
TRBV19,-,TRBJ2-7,CASSISWTSYEQYF
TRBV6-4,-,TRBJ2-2,CASGYRVGGELFF
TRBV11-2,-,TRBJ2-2,CASSRNQGRRTGELFF
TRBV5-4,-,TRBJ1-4,CASSNGQVSREKLFF
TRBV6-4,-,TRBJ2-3,CASSDSMGGGGTDTQYF
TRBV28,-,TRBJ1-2,CASRGQGYYGYTF
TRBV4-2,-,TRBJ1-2,CASSQDRDRRVYGYTF
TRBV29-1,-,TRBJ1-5,CSVEGTGAGQPQHF
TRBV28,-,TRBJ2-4,CASSFPLAKNIQYF
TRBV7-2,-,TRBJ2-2,CASRPGARNGELFF
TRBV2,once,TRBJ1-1,CASIQGDNTEAFF
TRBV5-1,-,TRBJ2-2,CASSQGTGTNTGELFF
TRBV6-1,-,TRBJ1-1,CASSENLDNTEAFF
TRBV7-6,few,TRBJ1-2,CASSFLGGGYTF
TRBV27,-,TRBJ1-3,CASSPRFLSGNTIYF
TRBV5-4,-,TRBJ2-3,CASSLPRTGLSSTQYF
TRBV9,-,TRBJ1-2,CASSVGKGQGPGYTF
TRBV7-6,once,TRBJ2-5,CASSLGPGLAGQETQYF
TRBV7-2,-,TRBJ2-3,CASSTGSGDTQYF
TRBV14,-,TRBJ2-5,CASSRGLKETQYF
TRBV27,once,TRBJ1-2,CASSFSANYGYTF
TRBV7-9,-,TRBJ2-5,CASSLRTYETQYF
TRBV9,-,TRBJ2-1,CASSPSPYNEQFF
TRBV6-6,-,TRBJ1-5,CASSPSGQGIGQPQHF
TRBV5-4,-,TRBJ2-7,CASSLAPGQGPYEQYF
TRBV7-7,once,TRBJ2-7,CASSCTKEQGVYEQYF
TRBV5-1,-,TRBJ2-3,CASCLWVGGLKDTQYF
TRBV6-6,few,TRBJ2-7,CASRDTGQGGEQYF
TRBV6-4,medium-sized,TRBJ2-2,CASSDLAGGPGELFF
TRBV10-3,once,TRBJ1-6,CAIKSSSSYNSPLHF